The present T cell receptor beta chain was sequenced within a study of cytomegalovirus exposure and HLA in healthy donors. Findings and caveats of the study: Presence/absence results assume similar sequencing depth per donor, which may not hold.

CDR1 is SNHLY and CDR2 is FYNNEI in the germline V gene. CDR3 length: 15 residues. The junction had 11 bases not matched to a gene; V was cut back by 6 bases and J by 9 bases. Comments on this clone: Its antigen remains unknown.

The PCR employed 60 Vbeta primers together with 13 Jbeta primers. Authors' data handling: Around 10 million of the roughly 80 million unique TCR beta chains counted in a later analysis were shared. Here immunoSEQ multiplex PCR was the method, and the copy in TCRdb shows in-frame clones only, minus some. D and trimming come from the DNA, and the V and J calls and clone size come from that table. Here the sample spans 120,000 to 150,000 clones, about 64% being singletons. Input material: PBMCs. The chain recombines TRBV2 with TRBJ1-5, with 10 bases matching TRBD1. The receptor was derived from a man in his sixties in good health and CMV-seronegative. This CDR3 reads CASRRGQGNGTPQHF. As DNA, the CDR3 is TGTGCCAGCAGGAGGGGACAGGGGAACGGGACGCCCCAGCATTTT.